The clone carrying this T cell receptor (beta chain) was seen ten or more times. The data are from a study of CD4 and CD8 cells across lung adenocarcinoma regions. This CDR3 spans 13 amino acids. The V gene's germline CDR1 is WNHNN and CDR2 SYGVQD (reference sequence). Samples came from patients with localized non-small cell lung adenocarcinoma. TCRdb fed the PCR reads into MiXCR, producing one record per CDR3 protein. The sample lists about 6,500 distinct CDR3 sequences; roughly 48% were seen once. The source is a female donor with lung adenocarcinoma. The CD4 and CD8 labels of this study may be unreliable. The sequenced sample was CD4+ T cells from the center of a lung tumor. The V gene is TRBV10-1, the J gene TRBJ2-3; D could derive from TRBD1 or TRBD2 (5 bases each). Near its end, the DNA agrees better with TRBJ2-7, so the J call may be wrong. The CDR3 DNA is TGCGCCACGGGGCTAGAAGGTAAAAACATGCAGTACTTC. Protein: CATGLEGKNMQYF.